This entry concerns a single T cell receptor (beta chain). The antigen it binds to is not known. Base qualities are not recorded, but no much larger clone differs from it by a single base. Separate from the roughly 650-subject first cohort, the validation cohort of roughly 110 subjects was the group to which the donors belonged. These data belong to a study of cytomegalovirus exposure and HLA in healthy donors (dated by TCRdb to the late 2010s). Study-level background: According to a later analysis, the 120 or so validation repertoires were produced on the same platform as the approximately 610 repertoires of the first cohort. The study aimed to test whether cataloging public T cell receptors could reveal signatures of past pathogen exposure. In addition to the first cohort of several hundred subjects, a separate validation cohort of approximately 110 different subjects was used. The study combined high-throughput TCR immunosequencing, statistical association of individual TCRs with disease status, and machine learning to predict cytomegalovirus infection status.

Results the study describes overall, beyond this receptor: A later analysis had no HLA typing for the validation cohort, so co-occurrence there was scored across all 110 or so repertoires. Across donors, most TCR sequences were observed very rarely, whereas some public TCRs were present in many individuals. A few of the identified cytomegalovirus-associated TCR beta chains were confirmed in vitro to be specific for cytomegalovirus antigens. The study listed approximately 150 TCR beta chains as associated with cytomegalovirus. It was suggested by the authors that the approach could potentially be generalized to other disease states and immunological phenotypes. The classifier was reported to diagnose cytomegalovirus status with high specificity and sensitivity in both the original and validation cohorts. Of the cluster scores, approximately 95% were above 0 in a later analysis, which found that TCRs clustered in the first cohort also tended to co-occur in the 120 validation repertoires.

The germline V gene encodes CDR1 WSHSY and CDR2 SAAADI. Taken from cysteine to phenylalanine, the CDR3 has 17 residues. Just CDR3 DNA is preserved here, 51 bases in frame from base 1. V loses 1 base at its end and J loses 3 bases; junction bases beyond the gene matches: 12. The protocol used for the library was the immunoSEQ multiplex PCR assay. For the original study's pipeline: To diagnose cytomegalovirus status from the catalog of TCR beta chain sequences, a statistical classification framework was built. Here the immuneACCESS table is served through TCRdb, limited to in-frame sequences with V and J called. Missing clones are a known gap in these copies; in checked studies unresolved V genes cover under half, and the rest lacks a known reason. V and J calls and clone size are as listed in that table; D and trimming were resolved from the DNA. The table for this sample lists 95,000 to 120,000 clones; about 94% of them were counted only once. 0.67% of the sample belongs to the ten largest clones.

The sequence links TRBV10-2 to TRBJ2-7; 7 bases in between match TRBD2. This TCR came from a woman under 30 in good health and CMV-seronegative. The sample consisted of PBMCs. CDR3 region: CASSEWDGTIAVYEQYF. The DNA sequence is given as TGCGCCAGCAGTGAGTGGGACGGGACTATCGCCGTCTACGAGCAGTACTTC.